A single T cell receptor (beta chain) is shown here with its context. Its antigen is not identified. This sample is drawn from a study of CD8 T cells in ankylosing spondylitis. Findings and caveats of the study: Seven to nine highly homologous variants made up a TCR beta motif, and this motif appeared characteristic of ankylosing spondylitis blood.

V gave up 0 bases and J gave up 7 bases, with 18 bases separating them. The CDR3 has 16 residues. Quantitative 5'-RACE was performed with molecular barcodes, and it yielded the TCR beta libraries. Via MiXCR, TCRdb re-called the 5' RACE reads, giving one row per CDR3 protein. The sample lists about 240,000 distinct CDR3 sequences, around 10% seen once, with 6.8% in the top ten. This chain connects TRBV12-3 or TRBV12-4 to TRBJ1-2; tentative D call: TRBD1 (5 bases). The sample taken for sequencing was blood, either unsorted or a sorted T cell fraction (not recorded which). The receptor's source is a male donor with ankylosing spondylitis or in good health (not recorded which). The CDR3 DNA reads as TGTGCCAGCAGTTTAGCGGATGGGGCTCTTTATTCTGGCTACACCTTC. Its protein is CASSLADGALYSGYTF.